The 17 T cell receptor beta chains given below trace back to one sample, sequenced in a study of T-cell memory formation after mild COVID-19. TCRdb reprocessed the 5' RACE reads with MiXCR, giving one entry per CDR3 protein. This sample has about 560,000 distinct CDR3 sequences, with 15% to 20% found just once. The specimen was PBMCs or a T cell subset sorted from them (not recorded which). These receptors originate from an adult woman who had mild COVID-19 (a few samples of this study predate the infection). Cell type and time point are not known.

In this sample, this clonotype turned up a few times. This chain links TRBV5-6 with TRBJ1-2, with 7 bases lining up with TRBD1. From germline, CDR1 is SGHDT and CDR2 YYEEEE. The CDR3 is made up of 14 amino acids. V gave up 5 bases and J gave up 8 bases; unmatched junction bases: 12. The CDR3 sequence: CASRETGKRRGYTF. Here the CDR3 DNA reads TGTGCCAGCAGGGAGACAGGGAAACGCCGCGGCTACACCTTC.

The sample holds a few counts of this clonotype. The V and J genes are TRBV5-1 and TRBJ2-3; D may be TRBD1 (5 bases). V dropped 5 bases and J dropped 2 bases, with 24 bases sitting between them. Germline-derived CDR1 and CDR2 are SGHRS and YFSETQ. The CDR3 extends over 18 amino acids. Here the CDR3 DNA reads TGCGCCAGCAGGGCGGACACTCGACGTGGCTCTAACACAGATACGCAGTATTTT. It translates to CASRADTRRGSNTDTQYF.

CDR3 amino acids: CASSIKTGGTLEQYF. The CDR3 DNA reads TGTGCCAGTAGTATAAAAACAGGGGGGACTCTCGAGCAGTACTTC. This chain joins TRBV19 and TRBJ2-7; 8 nucleotides line up with TRBD1. The V segment lost 2 bases and the J segment 6 bases; nucleotides outside the gene matches: 9. Looked up from germline, CDR1 is LNHDA and CDR2 is SQIVND (reference sequence). The CDR3 consists of 15 residues.

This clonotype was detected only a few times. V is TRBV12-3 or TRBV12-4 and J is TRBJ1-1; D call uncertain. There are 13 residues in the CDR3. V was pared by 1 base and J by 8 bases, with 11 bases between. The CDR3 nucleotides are TGTGCCAGCAGTTTAGACAGATATGGGGAAGCTTTCTTT. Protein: CASSLDRYGEAFF.

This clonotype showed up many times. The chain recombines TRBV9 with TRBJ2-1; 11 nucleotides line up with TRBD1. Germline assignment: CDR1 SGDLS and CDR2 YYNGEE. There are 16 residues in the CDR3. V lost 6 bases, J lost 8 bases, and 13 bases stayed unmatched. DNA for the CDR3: TGTGCCAGCACTCCTGATGGTGGACAGGGGGCCTATGAGCAGTTCTTC. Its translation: CASTPDGGQGAYEQFF.

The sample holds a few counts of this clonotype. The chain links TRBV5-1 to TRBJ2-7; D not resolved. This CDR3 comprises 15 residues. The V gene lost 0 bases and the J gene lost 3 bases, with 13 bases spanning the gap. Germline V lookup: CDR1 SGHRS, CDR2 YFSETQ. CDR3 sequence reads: CASSLEYDTLYEQYF. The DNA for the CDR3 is TGCGCCAGCAGCTTGGAATACGACACGCTCTACGAGCAGTACTTC.

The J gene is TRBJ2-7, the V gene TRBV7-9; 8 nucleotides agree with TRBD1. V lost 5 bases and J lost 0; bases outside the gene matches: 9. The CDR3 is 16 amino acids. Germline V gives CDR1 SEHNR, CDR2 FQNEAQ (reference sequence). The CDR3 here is CASSAQDRAPSYEQYF. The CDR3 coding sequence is TGTGCCAGCAGCGCCCAGGACAGGGCCCCCTCCTACGAGCAGTACTTC.

In nucleotides, the CDR3 is TGTGCCAGCAGCCGAAACAGAAGACAAGAGACCCAGTACTTC. Amino acid sequence: CASSRNRRQETQYF. V is TRBV5-6 and J is TRBJ2-5; D gene ambiguous. V was shortened by 4 bases and J by 2 bases, with 12 bases between the two germline ends. CDR1 and CDR2 from the germline V gene are SGHDT and YYEEEE. CDR3 length: 14 residues.

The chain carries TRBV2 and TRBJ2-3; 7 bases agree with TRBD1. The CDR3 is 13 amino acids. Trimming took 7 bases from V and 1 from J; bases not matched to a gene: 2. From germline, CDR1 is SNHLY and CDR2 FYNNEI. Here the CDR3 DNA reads TGTGCCAGCAACGGACAGGGCACAGATACGCAGTATTTT. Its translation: CASNGQGTDTQYF. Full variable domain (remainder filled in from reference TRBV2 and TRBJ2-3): EPEVTQTPSHQVTQMGQEVILRCVPISNHLYFYWYRQILGQKVEFLVSFYNNEISEKSEIFDDQFSVERPDGSNFTLKIRSTKLEDSAMYFCASNGQGTDTQYFGPGTRLTVL.

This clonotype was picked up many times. The DNA for the CDR3 is TGCGCCAGCAGCCCCTTAACAGGGGGCCTGAACACCGGGGAGCTGTTTTTT. The encoded protein is CASSPLTGGLNTGELFF. The rearrangement joins TRBV5-1 to TRBJ2-2; 9 nucleotides match TRBD1. Germline-derived CDR1 and CDR2 are SGHRS and YFSETQ. With 4 bases clipped from V and 1 base from J, the junction kept 8 bases outside the gene matches. The CDR3 loop spans 17 amino acids. The entire variable domain, with the rest obtained from reference TRBV5-1 and TRBJ2-2, is as follows: KAGVTQTPRYLIKTRGQQVTLSCSPISGHRSVSWYQQTPGQGLQFLFEYFSETQRNKGNFPGRFSGRQFSNSRSEMNVSTLELGDSALYLCASSPLTGGLNTGELFFGEGSRLTVL.

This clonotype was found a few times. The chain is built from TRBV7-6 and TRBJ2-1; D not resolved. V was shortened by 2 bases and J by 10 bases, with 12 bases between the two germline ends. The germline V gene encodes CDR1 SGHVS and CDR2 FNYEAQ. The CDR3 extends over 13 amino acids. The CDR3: CASSLISSREQFF. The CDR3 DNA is TGTGCCAGCAGCTTAATTTCGTCCCGAGAGCAGTTCTTC.

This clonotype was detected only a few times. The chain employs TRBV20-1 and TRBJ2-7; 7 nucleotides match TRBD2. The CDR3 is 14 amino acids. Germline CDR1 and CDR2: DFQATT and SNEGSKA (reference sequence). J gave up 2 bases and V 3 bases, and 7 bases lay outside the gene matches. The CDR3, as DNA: TGCAGTGCTAGCCCAGCGGGGAGGGCCTACGAGCAGTACTTC. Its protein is CSASPAGRAYEQYF.

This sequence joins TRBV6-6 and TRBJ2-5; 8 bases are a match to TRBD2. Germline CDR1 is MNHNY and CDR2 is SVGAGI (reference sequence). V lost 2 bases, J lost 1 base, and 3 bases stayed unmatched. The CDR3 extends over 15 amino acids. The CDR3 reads CASSYPGGIQETQYF. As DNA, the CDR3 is TGTGCCAGCAGTTACCCGGGGGGGATCCAAGAGACCCAGTACTTC.

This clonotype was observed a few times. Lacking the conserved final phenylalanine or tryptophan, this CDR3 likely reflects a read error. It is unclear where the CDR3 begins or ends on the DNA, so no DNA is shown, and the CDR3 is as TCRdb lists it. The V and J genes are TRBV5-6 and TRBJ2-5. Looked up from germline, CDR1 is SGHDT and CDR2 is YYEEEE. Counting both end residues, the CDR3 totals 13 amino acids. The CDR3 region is CASSRRGSLDGDV.

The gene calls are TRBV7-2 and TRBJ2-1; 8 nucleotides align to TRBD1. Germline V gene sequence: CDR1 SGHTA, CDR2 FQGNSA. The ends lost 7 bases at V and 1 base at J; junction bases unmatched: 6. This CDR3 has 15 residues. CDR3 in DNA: TGTGCCAGCACCCCCGACAGGGGTTCCTACAATGAGCAGTTCTTC. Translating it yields CASTPDRGSYNEQFF.

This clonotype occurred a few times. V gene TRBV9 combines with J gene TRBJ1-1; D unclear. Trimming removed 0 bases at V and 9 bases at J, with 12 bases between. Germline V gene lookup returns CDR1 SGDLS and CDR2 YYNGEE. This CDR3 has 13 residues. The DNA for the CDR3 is TGTGCCAGCAGCGTAGCTCTGACCCCCAAAGCTTTCTTT. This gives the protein CASSVALTPKAFF.

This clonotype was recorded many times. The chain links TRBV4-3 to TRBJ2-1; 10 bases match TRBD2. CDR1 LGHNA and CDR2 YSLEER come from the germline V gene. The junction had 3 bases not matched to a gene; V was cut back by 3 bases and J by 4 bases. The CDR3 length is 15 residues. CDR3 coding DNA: TGCGCCAGCAGCCATGGACTAGCGGAATACAATGAGCAGTTCTTC. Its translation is CASSHGLAEYNEQFF.